The T cell receptor beta chain under discussion was sequenced for a study of blood T cells in healthy people across ages. For the second PCR, which ran for roughly 6 to 12 cycles, a sample-barcoded 5' primer and a J-beta primer mix were used. Every cDNA molecule bore a tag from a template-switch adaptor containing 12 random nucleotides. TCRdb passed the 5' RACE reads through MiXCR, listing each CDR3 protein once. The profile shows 1.5 million or so distinct CDR3 sequences, about 45% of them singletons. This clonotype has a single count. As yet, its antigen is unknown. Germline V gives CDR1 DFQATT, CDR2 SNEGSKA (reference sequence). The CDR3 length is 14 residues. With 0 bases removed from V and 2 bases from J, the gap between germline ends came to 11 bases. Study results and caveats: Comparison with aged donors showed that long-lived donors had more naive CD4+ cells and higher diversity.

The sample consisted of blood. The chain joins TRBV20-1 to TRBJ2-7; D not certain. The source is a woman between 18 and 30 years old in good health. CDR3 residues: CSARDQRITYEQYF. Written as DNA, the CDR3 is TGCAGTGCTAGAGATCAACGTATAACCTACGAGCAGTACTTC.